This T cell receptor (beta chain) was obtained from a study of T cell responses to AZD1222 COVID-19 vaccine. The CDR3 spans 12 residues. Germline V gene data show CDR1 as SGHDN and CDR2 as FVKESK. V dropped 1 base and J dropped 7 bases, with 7 bases sitting between them. Second doses were pooled across both intervals (about 4 or about 12 weeks). Clones were read by immunoSEQ multiplex PCR, and TCRdb kept only the in-frame ones, dropping some. The data contain tens of thousands of clones, roughly 90% of them singletons. Whole-study findings and limits: Unmutated variant regions reportedly attract nearly half of all spike-specific TCRs. Clonal diversity was possibly underestimated, and white British individuals and females predominated among donors.

Worth noting for this clone: Its antigen is currently unknown.

This TCR came from an adult who received the AZD1222 COVID-19 vaccine. The rearrangement joins TRBV14 to TRBJ1-1; D ambiguous. Sequencing used peripheral blood, obtained 28 days after the second AZD1222 dose. The CDR3 is CASSQVGVEAFF. The CDR3 DNA reads TGTGCCAGCAGCCAAGTGGGAGTTGAAGCTTTCTTT.